This T cell receptor beta chain emerged from a study of immune evolution from preneoplasia to lung adenocarcinoma. Nucleic acids came from premalignant or tumor cells enriched by macro-dissection. Clones were read by immunoSEQ multiplex PCR, and TCRdb kept only the in-frame ones, dropping some. This table has 37,000 or so clones, around 74% appearing once. This clone has a handful of counts. V lost 0 bases and J lost 10; bases outside the gene matches: 11. The CDR3 runs 18 residues. The germline CDR1 and CDR2 sequences are MGHRA and YSYEKL. V and J are TRBV4-1 and TRBJ2-1, with 14 bases lining up with TRBD2. This receptor was identified in a person between 55 and 69 years old with lung adenocarcinoma. Sequencing used FFPE invasive lung adenocarcinoma tissue. This CDR3 is CASSQDLGTSGSPWEQFF. For the CDR3, the DNA is TGCGCCAGCAGCCAAGATCTTGGGACTAGCGGGAGCCCATGGGAGCAGTTCTTC.